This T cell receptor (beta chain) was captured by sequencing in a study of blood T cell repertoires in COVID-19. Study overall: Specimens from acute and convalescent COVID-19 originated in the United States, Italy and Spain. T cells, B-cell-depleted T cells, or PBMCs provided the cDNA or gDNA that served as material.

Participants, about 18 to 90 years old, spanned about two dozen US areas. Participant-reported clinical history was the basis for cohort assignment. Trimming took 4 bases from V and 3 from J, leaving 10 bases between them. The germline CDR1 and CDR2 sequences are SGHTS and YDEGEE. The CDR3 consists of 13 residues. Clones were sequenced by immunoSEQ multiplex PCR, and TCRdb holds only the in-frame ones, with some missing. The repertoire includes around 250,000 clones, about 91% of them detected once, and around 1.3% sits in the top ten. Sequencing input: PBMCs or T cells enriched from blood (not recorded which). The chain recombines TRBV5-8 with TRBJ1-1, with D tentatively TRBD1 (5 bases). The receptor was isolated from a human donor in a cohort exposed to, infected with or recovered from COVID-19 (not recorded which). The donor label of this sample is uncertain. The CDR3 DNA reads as TGTGCCAGCAGCCCAAGACAGTACACTGAAGCTTTCTTT. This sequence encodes CASSPRQYTEAFF.